The 3 T cell receptor beta chains given below trace back to one sample, sequenced in a study of control samples from healthy donors and cancer patients. The data were produced by immunoSEQ multiplex PCR, yet TCRdb's version contains in-frame clones alone and is incomplete. The sample shows some 130,000 clones, roughly nine tenths of them seen only once. Sequences were obtained from PBMCs. The receptors derive from a man in his fifties or sixties with head and neck cancer.

The J gene is TRBJ1-5, the V gene TRBV12-3 or TRBV12-4; D not resolved. CDR3 length: 13 amino acids. V gave up 6 bases and J gave up 4 bases, with 10 bases separating them. The CDR3 reads CASSLLSNQPQHF. The CDR3 DNA sequence: TGTGCCAGCAGCCTATTATCGAATCAGCCCCAGCATTTT.

The gene calls are TRBV5-4 and TRBJ1-2; 7 bases map to TRBD1. The V segment lost 0 bases and the J segment 6 bases; nucleotides outside the gene matches: 2. Germline V gene lookup returns CDR1 SGHNT and CDR2 YYREEE (reference sequence). The CDR3 is made up of 13 amino acids. CDR3 nucleotides: TGTGCCAGCAGCTTGGCAGGGGGTGATGGCTACACCTTC. The encoded protein is CASSLAGGDGYTF.

The V gene is TRBV11-3, the J gene TRBJ1-1, with a weak D call TRBD1 (5 bases). V was pared by 1 base and J by 2 bases, with 5 bases between. The CDR3 sequence is 13 residues long. The germline V gene encodes CDR1 SGHNT and CDR2 YENEEA. This CDR3 reads CASSLGGNTEAFF. For the CDR3, the DNA is TGTGCCAGCAGCTTAGGGGGCAACACTGAAGCTTTCTTT.